Included here is one T cell receptor (beta chain) sequence, with context. A much larger clone is a single base away; this may be a read error. Additional DNA sequences in this sample encode the identical CDR3. The sample comes from a study of blood T cell repertoires in COVID-19. About the research overall: Donors in the United States, Italy and Spain gave samples during acute or convalescent COVID-19.

Per the original data handling: Scientists estimated how many nucleated cells there were by amplifying reference gene primers. Here immunoSEQ multiplex PCR was the method, and the copy in TCRdb shows in-frame clones only, minus some. V, J and clone size are taken as reported in that table, and D and trimming were inferred from the DNA itself. The sample yields some 400,000 clones, more than 75% seen once. The V and J ends lost 9 bases and 4 bases respectively, with 13 bases between them. The germline V gene has CDR1 MNHEY and CDR2 SVGAGI. The CDR3 extends over 13 amino acids. Grouping used clinical history reported by participants in a survey and questionnaire.

Input material: PBMCs or T cells enriched from blood (not recorded which). This rearrangement joins TRBV6-5 to TRBJ1-5, with D unclear. The TCR comes from a man aged 30 to 45 who had recovered from COVID-19. In DNA form, the CDR3 reads TGTGCCAGTAGCTCTACTCGTAATCAGCCCCAGCATTTT. It codes for CASSSTRNQPQHF.